The T cell receptor (beta chain) described here comes from a study of T cell changes during pregnancy in multiple sclerosis. TCRdb's copy holds only in-frame clones and misses some; the assay was immunoSEQ multiplex PCR. This table holds 40,000 to 50,000 clones, approximately 94% found once. This CDR3 is built from 15 residues. The junction had 6 bases not matched to a gene; V was cut back by 3 bases and J by 6 bases. The germline CDR1 and CDR2 sequences are LNHDA and SQIVND (reference sequence). This receptor was taken from a female donor with multiple sclerosis, enrolled in a pregnancy study. J is TRBJ1-5 and V is TRBV19; 9 bases fit TRBD1. The starting material was CD4+ T cells from peripheral blood mononuclear cells, obtained in the third trimester of pregnancy. The CDR3 DNA reads TGTGCCAGTAGTATTTATACAGGGGGCGGTCAGCCCCAGCATTTT. Amino acids: CASSIYTGGGQPQHF.